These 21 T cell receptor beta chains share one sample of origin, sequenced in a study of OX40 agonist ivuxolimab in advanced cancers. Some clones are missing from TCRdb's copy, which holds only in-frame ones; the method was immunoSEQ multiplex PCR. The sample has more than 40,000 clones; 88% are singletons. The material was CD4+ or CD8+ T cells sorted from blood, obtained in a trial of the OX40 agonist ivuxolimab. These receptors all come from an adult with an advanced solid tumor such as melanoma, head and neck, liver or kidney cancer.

The CDR3 DNA reads as TGTGCCAGCTCACCTGAGCAAGCGGCTCTCTCCTACGAGCAGTACTTC. Translated: CASSPEQAALSYEQYF. The V and J genes are TRBV18 and TRBJ2-7, with D possibly matching TRBD2 (5 bases). With 3 bases removed from V and 0 bases from J, the gap between germline ends came to 15 bases. CDR1 is KGHSH, CDR2 LQKENI, per germline. The CDR3 has 16 residues.

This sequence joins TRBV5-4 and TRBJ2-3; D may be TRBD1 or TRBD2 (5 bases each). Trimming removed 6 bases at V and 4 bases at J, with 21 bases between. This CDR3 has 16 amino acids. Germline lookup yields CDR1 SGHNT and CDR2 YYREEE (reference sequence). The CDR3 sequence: CASTYQGAASADTQYF. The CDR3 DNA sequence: TGTGCCAGCACCTACCAGGGAGCGGCCTCGGCAGATACGCAGTATTTT.

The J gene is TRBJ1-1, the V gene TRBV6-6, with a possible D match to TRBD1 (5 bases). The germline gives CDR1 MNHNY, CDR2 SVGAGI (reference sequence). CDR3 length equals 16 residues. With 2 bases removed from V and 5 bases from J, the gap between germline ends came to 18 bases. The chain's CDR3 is CASSYGQGSKVTEAFF. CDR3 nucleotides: TGTGCCAGCAGTTACGGGCAGGGCAGCAAGGTGACTGAAGCTTTCTTT.

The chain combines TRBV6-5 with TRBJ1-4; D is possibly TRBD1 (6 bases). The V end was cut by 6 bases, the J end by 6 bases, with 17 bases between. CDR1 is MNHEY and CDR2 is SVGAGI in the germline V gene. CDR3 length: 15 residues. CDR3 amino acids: CASSSAGAGDEKLFF. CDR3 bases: TGTGCCAGCAGCTCCGCCGGCGCAGGGGATGAAAAACTGTTTTTT.

The CDR3 protein is CASKTGSVDEKLFF. The CDR3 DNA follows: TGCGCCAGTAAAACAGGGTCGGTGGATGAAAAACTGTTTTTT. The J gene is TRBJ1-4, the V gene TRBV5-1, with D maybe TRBD1 (6 bases). The CDR3 length is 14 residues. The germline V gene has CDR1 SGHRS and CDR2 YFSETQ. V lost 8 bases, J lost 6 bases, and 17 bases lay in between.

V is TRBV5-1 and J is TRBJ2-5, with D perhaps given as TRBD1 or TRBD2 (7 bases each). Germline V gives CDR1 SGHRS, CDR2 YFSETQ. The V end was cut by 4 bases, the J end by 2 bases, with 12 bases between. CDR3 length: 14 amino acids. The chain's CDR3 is CASSPQGGQETQYF. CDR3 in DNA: TGCGCCAGCAGCCCTCAGGGGGGGCAAGAGACCCAGTACTTC.

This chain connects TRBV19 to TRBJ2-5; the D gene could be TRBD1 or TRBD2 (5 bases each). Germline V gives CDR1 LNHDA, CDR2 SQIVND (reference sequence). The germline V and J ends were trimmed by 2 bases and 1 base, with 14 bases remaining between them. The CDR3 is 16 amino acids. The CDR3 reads CASSISGAQAQETQYF. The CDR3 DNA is TGTGCCAGTAGTATATCCGGGGCTCAAGCCCAAGAGACCCAGTACTTC.

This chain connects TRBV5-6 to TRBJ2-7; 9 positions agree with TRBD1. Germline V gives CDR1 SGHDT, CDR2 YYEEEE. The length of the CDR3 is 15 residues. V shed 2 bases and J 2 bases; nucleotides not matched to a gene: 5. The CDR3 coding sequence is TGTGCCAGCAGCTTCCCCCGGACAGGGGCCTACGAGCAGTACTTC. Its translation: CASSFPRTGAYEQYF.

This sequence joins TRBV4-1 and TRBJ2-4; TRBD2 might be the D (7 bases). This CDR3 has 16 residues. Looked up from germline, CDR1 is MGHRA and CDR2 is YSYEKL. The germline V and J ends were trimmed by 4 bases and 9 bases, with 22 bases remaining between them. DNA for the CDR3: TGCGCCAGCAGCCTGGGGGGAATCGGGGGGCCCGGCATTCAGTACTTC. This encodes CASSLGGIGGPGIQYF.

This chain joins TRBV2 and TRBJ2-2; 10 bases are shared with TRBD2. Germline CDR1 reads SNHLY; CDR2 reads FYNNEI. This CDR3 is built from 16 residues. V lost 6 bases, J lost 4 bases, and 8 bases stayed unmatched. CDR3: CASRLTSGTATGELFF. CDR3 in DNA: TGTGCCAGCAGACTCACTAGCGGGACGGCCACCGGGGAGCTGTTTTTT.

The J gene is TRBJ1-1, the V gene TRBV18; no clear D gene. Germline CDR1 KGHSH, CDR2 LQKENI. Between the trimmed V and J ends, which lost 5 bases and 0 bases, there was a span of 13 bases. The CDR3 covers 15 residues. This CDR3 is CASSSGGAVNTEAFF. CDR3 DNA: TGTGCCAGCTCATCGGGAGGCGCGGTGAACACTGAAGCTTTCTTT. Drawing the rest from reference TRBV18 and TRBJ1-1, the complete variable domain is NAGVMQNPRHLVRRRGQEARLRCSPMKGHSHVYWYRQLPEEGLKFMVYLQKENIIDESGMPKERFSAEFPKEGPSILRIQQVVRGDSAAYFCASSSGGAVNTEAFFGQGTRLTVV.

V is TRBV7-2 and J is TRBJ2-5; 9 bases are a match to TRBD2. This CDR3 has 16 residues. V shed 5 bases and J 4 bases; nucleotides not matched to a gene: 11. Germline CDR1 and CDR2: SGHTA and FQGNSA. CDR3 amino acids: CASSTPSAGGGETQYF. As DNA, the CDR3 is TGTGCCAGCAGCACGCCTTCAGCGGGAGGAGGAGAGACCCAGTACTTC.

The CDR3 region has the DNA TGCGCCAGCAGCTTGAGGGGGACTAGCGCAGATACGCAGTATTTT. Its protein is CASSLRGTSADTQYF. The chain recombines TRBV5-1 with TRBJ2-3; 10 positions match TRBD2. This CDR3 comprises 15 residues. The V and J ends lost 1 base and 4 bases, in that order; junction bases with no gene match: 3. CDR1 is SGHRS, CDR2 YFSETQ, per germline. The entire variable domain, with the rest obtained from reference TRBV5-1 and TRBJ2-3, is as follows: KAGVTQTPRYLIKTRGQQVTLSCSPISGHRSVSWYQQTPGQGLQFLFEYFSETQRNKGNFPGRFSGRQFSNSRSEMNVSTLELGDSALYLCASSLRGTSADTQYFGPGTRLTVL.

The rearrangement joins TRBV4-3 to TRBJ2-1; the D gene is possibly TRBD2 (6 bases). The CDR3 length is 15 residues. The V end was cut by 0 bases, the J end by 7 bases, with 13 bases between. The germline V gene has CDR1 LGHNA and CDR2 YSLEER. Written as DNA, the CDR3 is TGCGCCAGCAGCCAAGATGAAACTAGCTGGAATGAGCAGTTCTTC. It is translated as CASSQDETSWNEQFF.

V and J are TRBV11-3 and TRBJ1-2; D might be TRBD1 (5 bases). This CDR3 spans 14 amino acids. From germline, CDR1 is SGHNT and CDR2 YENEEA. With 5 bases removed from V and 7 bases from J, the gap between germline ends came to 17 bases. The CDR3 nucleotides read TGTGCCAGCAGCGTCAACCCGGGGACTGGTGGCTACACCTTC. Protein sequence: CASSVNPGTGGYTF. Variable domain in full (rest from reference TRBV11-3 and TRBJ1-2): EAGVVQSPRYKIIEKKQPVAFWCNPISGHNTLYWYLQNLGQGPELLIRYENEEAVDDSQLPKDRFSAERLKGVDSTLKIQPAELGDSAVYLCASSVNPGTGGYTFGSGTRLTVV.

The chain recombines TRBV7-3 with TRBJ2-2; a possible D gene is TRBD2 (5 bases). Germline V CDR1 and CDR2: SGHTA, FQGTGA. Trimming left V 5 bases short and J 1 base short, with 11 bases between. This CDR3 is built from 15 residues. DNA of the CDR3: TGTGCCAGCAGCCCCTTTCGGGAGAACACCGGGGAGCTGTTTTTT. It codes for CASSPFRENTGELFF.

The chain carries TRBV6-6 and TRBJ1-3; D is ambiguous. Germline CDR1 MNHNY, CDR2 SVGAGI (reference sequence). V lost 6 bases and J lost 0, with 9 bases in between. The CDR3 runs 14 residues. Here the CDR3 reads CASSTKSSGNTIYF. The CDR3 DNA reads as TGTGCCAGCAGCACCAAGAGCTCTGGAAACACCATATATTTT.

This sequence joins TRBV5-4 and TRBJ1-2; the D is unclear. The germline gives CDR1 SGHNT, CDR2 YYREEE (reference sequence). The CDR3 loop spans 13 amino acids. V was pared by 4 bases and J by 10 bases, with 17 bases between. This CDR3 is CASSRLEEDDYTF. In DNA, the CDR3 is TGTGCCAGCAGCCGGCTCGAAGAAGATGACTACACCTTC.

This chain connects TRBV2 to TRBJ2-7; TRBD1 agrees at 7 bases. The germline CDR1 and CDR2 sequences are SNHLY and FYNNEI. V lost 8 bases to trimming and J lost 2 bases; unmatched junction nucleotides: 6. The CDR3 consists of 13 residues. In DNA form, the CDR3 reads TGTGCCAGCGCCGGACAGGTCCCCTACGAGCAGTACTTC. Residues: CASAGQVPYEQYF. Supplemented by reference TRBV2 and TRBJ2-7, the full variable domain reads EPEVTQTPSHQVTQMGQEVILRCVPISNHLYFYWYRQILGQKVEFLVSFYNNEISEKSEIFDDQFSVERPDGSNFTLKIRSTKLEDSAMYFCASAGQVPYEQYFGPGTRLTVT.

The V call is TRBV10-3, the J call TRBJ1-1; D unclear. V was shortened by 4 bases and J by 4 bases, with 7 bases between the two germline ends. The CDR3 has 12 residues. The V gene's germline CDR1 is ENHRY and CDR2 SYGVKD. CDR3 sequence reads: CAISALSTEAFF. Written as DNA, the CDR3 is TGTGCCATCAGTGCTCTGAGCACTGAAGCTTTCTTT.

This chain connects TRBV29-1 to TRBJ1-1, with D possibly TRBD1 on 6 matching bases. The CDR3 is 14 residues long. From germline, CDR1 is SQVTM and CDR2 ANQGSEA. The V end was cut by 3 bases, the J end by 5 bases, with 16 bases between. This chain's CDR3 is CSVDPHGGRTEAFF. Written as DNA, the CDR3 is TGCAGCGTTGACCCCCACGGGGGGCGGACTGAAGCTTTCTTT.